This TCR beta chain was identified during a study of B cell selection in AIRE deficiency. Study-wide results and limits: Shared Treg sequences had shorter CDR3s, biased toward rearrangements with few non-templated insertions. TCRbeta-only data showed 36.6% of shared healthy Treg sequences in healthy Tconv. About 30.6% of healthy-shared Treg sequences were found among patient Tconv cells.

Germline V lookup: CDR1 SGHRS, CDR2 YFSETQ. This CDR3 comprises 14 residues. Losses at the gene ends were 0 bases for V and 2 bases for J; bases not matched to a gene: 1. This clone was observed a single time. Its matching antigen is unknown. Measured with immunoSEQ multiplex PCR; TCRdb has only the in-frame clones, and not every one. The sample consists of roughly 18,000 clones, 93% of them appearing once. Regulatory T cells were sorted as CD4+CD25hiCD127low/negative cells. Healthy unrelated donors supplied the control samples. Source material: CD4+CD25+ Tregs sorted from PBMCs. This sequence joins TRBV5-1 and TRBJ2-5, with 7 bases aligning to TRBD1. This clonotype originated in a human donor in good health. CDR3 loop: CASSLGGQQETQYF. In DNA form, the CDR3 reads TGCGCCAGCAGCTTGGGGGGACAGCAAGAGACCCAGTACTTC.